Frequency places the clone carrying this T cell receptor (beta chain) as medium-sized. Its antigen is not identified. This entry belongs to a study of T cells in severe cutaneous drug reactions. Overall study findings and caveats: One public TCRbeta CDR3 appeared in all seven blister samples, averaging 13.57%.

The length of the CDR3 is 14 residues. Germline V gives CDR1 SNHLY, CDR2 FYNNEI. TCR subtype-specific primers in iRepertoire multiplex PCR prepared libraries for bulk and single-cell sequencing. TCRdb reanalyzed the multiplex PCR reads and collapses them to one entry per CDR3 protein, without DNA. Its table lists over 1,000 distinct CDR3 sequences. The patients sequenced had a carbamazepine-induced Stevens-Johnson syndrome or toxic epidermal necrolysis reaction. This receptor was taken from a human donor with a severe cutaneous adverse drug reaction. V is TRBV2 and J is TRBJ1-6. Sequencing used PBMCs. CDR3 region: CASSDETQNSPLHF. Supplemented by reference TRBV2 and TRBJ1-6, the full variable domain reads EPEVTQTPSHQVTQMGQEVILRCVPISNHLYFYWYRQILGQKVEFLVSFYNNEISEKSEIFDDQFSVERPDGSNFTLKIRSTKLEDSAMYFCASSDETQNSPLHFGNGTRLTVT.